This T cell receptor beta chain appears in the sequencing data of a study of T cells in Graves' hyperthyroidism and ophthalmopathy. In the study overall: Peripheral blood was obtained at initial diagnosis, preceding any treatment.

Notes on this clonotype: Antigen: not known.

The hyperthyroidism patients had all been newly diagnosed, and their disease duration was under 2 months. Their ages ranged from 18 to 65 years. Whole-study findings and limits: Most thyroid clonotypes that were expanded above 0.001 also turned up in blood. Separating ophthalmopathy from stable hyperthyroidism was achieved by a 13 V-J model.

It was RNA transcripts that yielded the amplified TCR beta CDR3 regions. The HTBI primer set was used in a first-round RT-PCR of the TCR CDR3. TCRdb processed the multiplex PCR reads anew with MiXCR; each CDR3 protein has one entry. The top ten clones hold roughly a tenth of a sample with some 760,000 distinct CDR3 sequences, 12% to 15% of them seen once. Trimming stripped 4 bases from V and 3 bases from J, with 9 bases between. The germline V gene encodes CDR1 SQVTM and CDR2 ANQGSEA. This CDR3 is 12 amino acids long. The specimen sequenced was blood. The rearrangement uses TRBV29-1 and TRBJ1-1; no reliable D call. The source of this sequence is a woman between 18 and 30 years old with Graves' hyperthyroidism. CDR3 protein: CSVVREDTEAFF. CDR3 nucleotides: TGCAGCGTTGTACGGGAGGACACTGAAGCTTTCTTT. The whole variable domain, remainder taken from reference TRBV29-1 and TRBJ1-1, is SAVISQKPSRDICQRGTSLTIQCQVDSQVTMMFWYRQQPGQSLTLIATANQGSEATYESGFVIDKFPISRPNLTFSTLTVSNMSPEDSSIYLCSVVREDTEAFFGQGTRLTVV.